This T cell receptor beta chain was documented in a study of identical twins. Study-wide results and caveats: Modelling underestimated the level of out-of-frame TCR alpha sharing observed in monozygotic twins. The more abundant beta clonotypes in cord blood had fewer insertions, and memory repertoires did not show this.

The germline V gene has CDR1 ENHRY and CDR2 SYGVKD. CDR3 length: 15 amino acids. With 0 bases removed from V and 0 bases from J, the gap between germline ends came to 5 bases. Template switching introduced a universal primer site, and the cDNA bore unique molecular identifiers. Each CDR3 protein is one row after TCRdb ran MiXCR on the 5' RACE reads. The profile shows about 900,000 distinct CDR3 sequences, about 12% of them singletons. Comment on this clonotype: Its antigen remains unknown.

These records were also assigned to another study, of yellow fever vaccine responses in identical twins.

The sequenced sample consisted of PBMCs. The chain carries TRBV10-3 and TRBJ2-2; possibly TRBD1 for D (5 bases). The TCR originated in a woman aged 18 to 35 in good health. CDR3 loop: CAISESRANTGELFF. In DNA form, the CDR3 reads TGTGCCATCAGTGAGTCCAGGGCGAACACCGGGGAGCTGTTTTTT.